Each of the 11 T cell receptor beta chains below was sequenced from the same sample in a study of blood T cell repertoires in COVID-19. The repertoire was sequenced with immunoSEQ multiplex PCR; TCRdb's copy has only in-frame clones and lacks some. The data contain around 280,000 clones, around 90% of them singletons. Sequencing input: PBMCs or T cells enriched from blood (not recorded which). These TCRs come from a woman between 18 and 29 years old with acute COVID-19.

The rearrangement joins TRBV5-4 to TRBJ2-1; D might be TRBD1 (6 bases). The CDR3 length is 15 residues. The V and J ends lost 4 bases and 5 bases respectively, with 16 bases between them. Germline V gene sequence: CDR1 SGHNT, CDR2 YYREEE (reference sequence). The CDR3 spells CASSDPDSVNNEQFF. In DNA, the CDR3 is TGTGCCAGCAGCGACCCGGACAGTGTCAACAATGAGCAGTTCTTC.

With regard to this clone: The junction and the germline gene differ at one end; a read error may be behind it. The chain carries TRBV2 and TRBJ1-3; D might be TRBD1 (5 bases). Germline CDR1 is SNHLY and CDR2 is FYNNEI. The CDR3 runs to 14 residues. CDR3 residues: CAGRVTESGNTIYF. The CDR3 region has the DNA TGTGCCGGCAGGGTCACGGAGTCTGGAAACACCATATATTTT.

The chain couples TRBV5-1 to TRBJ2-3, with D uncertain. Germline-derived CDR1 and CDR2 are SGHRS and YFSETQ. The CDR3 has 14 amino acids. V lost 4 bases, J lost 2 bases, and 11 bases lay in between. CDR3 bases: TGCGCCAGCAGCCGCGTGAGGCACACAGATACGCAGTATTTT. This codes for CASSRVRHTDTQYF. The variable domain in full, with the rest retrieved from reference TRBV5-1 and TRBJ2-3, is KAGVTQTPRYLIKTRGQQVTLSCSPISGHRSVSWYQQTPGQGLQFLFEYFSETQRNKGNFPGRFSGRQFSNSRSEMNVSTLELGDSALYLCASSRVRHTDTQYFGPGTRLTVL.

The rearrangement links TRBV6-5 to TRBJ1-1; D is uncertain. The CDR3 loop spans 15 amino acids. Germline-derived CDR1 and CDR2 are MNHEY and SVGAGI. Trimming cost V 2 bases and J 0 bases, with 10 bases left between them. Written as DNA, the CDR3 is TGTGCCAGCAGTTACAGGCGGGGAATGAACACTGAAGCTTTCTTT. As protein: CASSYRRGMNTEAFF.

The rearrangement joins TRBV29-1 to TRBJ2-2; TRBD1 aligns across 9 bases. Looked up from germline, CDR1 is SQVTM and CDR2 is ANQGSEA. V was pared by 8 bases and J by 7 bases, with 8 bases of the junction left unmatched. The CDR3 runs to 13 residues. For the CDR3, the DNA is TGCAGCACGGGACAGGGCAATCGCGGGGAGCTGTTTTTT. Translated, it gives CSTGQGNRGELFF.

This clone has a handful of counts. The CDR3 DNA reads TGTGCCTGGAGTGTCCAGAGCAATCAGCCCCAGCATTTT. Translating gives CAWSVQSNQPQHF. The V call is TRBV30, the J call TRBJ1-5; no firm D call. Germline CDR1 reads GTSNPN; CDR2 reads SVGIG (reference sequence). The CDR3 is 13 amino acids. V dropped 0 bases and J dropped 1 base, with 4 bases sitting between them.

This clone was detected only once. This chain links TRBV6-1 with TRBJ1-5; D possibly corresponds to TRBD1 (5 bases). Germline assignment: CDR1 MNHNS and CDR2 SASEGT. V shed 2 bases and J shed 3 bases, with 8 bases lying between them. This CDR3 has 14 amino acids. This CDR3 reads CASSELGHNQPQHF. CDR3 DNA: TGTGCCAGCAGTGAACTGGGGCACAATCAGCCCCAGCATTTT.

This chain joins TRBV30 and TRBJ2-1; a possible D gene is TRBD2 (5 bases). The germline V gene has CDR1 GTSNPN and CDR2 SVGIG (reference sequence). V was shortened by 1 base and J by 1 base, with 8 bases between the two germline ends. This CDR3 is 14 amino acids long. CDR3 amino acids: CAWSEIASYNEQFF. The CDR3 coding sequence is TGTGCCTGGAGTGAAATAGCGTCCTACAATGAGCAGTTCTTC.

CDR3 DNA: TGTGCCTGGGACAGGCCCTTGAAACCGAACACTGAAGCTTTCTTT. Translated: CAWDRPLKPNTEAFF. The chain combines TRBV30 with TRBJ1-1; weak D call: TRBD1 (6 bases). CDR1 is GTSNPN and CDR2 is SVGIG in the germline V gene (reference sequence). Trimming stripped 5 bases from V and 1 base from J, with 17 bases between. This CDR3 spans 15 amino acids.

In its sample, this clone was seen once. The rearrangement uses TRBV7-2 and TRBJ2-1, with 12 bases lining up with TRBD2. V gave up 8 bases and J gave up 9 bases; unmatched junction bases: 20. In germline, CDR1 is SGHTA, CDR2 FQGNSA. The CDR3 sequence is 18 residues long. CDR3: CASGRLAGGPLSGFEQFF. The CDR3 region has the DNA TGTGCCAGCGGACGGCTAGCGGGAGGGCCCCTCTCCGGGTTTGAGCAGTTCTTC.

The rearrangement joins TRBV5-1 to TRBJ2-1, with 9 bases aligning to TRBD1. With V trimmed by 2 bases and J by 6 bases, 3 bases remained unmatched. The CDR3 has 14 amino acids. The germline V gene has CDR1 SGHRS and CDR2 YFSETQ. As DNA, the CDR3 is TGCGCCAGCAGCTTTGGGACAGGGCGCAATGAGCAGTTCTTC. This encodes CASSFGTGRNEQFF. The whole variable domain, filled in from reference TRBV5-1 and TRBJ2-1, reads KAGVTQTPRYLIKTRGQQVTLSCSPISGHRSVSWYQQTPGQGLQFLFEYFSETQRNKGNFPGRFSGRQFSNSRSEMNVSTLELGDSALYLCASSFGTGRNEQFFGPGTRLTVL.